The 9 T cell receptor beta chains below were found in one sample sequenced in a study of blood T cell repertoires in COVID-19. The data were produced by immunoSEQ multiplex PCR, yet TCRdb's version contains in-frame clones alone and is incomplete. The data contain under 150,000 clones, 70% to 90% of them singletons. The sequencing input was peripheral blood. These TCRs come from a man between 65 and 85 years old with active COVID-19.

The CDR3 DNA sequence: TGTGCCAGCAGCAAAGGGACAGGGGCAAGCACCGGGGAGCTGTTTTTT. Translated, it gives CASSKGTGASTGELFF. V and J are TRBV27 and TRBJ2-2; 10 nucleotides agree with TRBD1. This CDR3 is built from 16 residues. The V segment lost 6 bases and the J segment 4 bases; nucleotides outside the gene matches: 8. The germline gives CDR1 MNHEY, CDR2 SMNVEV (reference sequence).

For this clone: A read error may account for a junction end that differs from germline. The chain couples TRBV27 to TRBJ1-1; TRBD1 aligns across 7 bases. The CDR3 is 13 amino acids. CDR1 and CDR2 from the germline V gene are MNHEY and SMNVEV (reference sequence). The CDR3 DNA reads as TGTGCCAGCAGTTTACAGGGGGGAACTGAAACTTTCTTT. The encoded protein is CASSLQGGTETFF.

V usage is TRBV2 and J usage is TRBJ1-1, with D hard to call. The germline CDR1 and CDR2 sequences are SNHLY and FYNNEI. There are 14 residues in the CDR3. V lost 1 base and J 4 bases, leaving 10 bases between the germline ends. The DNA of the CDR3 is TGTGCCAGCAGTGAAGGGGAGGTCCGCACTGAAGCTTTCTTT. It encodes CASSEGEVRTEAFF.

The chain employs TRBV20-1 and TRBJ1-1; D ambiguous. CDR3 length: 11 amino acids. Trimming stripped 3 bases from V and 7 bases from J, with 9 bases between. CDR1 and CDR2 from the germline V gene are DFQATT and SNEGSKA (reference sequence). The CDR3 region is CSASPISEAFF. CDR3 sequence (DNA): TGCAGTGCTAGTCCGATTAGTGAAGCTTTCTTT.

The chain joins TRBV19 to TRBJ2-1; no reliable D call. The CDR3 consists of 12 residues. The ends were cut back, 6 bases at V and 7 bases at J, with 10 bases in the middle. Germline V gene data show CDR1 as LNHDA and CDR2 as SQIVND (reference sequence). This chain's CDR3 is CASSPARNEQFF. In DNA, the CDR3 is TGTGCCAGTAGCCCCGCCCGGAATGAGCAGTTCTTC.

The rearrangement joins TRBV6-6 to TRBJ2-2; perhaps D is TRBD1 or TRBD2 (6 bases each). The CDR3 is 15 residues long. Germline V lookup: CDR1 MNHNY, CDR2 SVGAGI (reference sequence). V shed 10 bases and J shed 1 base, with 16 bases lying between them. The CDR3 protein is CATRGSGLNTGELFF. CDR3 nucleotide sequence: TGTGCCACCAGGGGTAGCGGCTTGAACACCGGGGAGCTGTTTTTT.

The chain carries TRBV5-1 and TRBJ2-7; 7 nucleotides agree with TRBD1. Unmatched junction bases numbered 11, after V lost 2 bases and J lost 6 bases. Germline lookup yields CDR1 SGHRS and CDR2 YFSETQ. This CDR3 has 15 residues. The CDR3, as DNA: TGCGCCAGCAGCTTCTCCGCGACAGGGCCGGTCGAGCAGTACTTC. Residues: CASSFSATGPVEQYF.

The chain joins TRBV5-1 to TRBJ2-3; maybe TRBD2 (5 bases). The V and J ends lost 3 bases and 2 bases respectively, with 13 bases between them. The germline CDR1 and CDR2 sequences are SGHRS and YFSETQ. This CDR3 has 15 amino acids. The CDR3 is CASSSGRGNTDTQYF. CDR3 sequence (DNA): TGCGCCAGCAGCTCCGGACGGGGAAACACAGATACGCAGTATTTT.

Only one count was recorded for this clone. The chain recombines TRBV14 with TRBJ1-2, with D unclear. V lost 4 bases, J lost 2 bases, and 14 bases lay in between. Germline assignment: CDR1 SGHDN and CDR2 FVKESK. CDR3 length: 15 residues. The CDR3 loop reads CASSPGPGNNYGYTF. CDR3 sequence (DNA): TGTGCCAGCAGCCCCGGTCCAGGAAACAACTATGGCTACACCTTC.